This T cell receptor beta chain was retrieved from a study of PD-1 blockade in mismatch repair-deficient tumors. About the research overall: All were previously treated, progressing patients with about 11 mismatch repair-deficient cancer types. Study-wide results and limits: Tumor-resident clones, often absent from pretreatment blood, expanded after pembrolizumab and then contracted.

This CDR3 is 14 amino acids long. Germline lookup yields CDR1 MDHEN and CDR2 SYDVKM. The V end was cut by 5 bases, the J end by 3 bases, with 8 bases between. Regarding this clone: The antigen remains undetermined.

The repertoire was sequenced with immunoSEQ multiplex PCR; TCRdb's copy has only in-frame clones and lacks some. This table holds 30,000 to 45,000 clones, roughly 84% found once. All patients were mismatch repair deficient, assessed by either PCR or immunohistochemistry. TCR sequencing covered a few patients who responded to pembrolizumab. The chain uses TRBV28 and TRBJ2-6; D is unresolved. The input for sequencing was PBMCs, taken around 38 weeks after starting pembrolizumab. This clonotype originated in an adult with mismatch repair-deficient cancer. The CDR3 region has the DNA TGTGCCAGCAGTCCGTCCCGTGGGGCCAACGTCCTGACTTTC. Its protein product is CASSPSRGANVLTF. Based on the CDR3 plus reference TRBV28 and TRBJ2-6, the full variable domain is DVKVTQSSRYLVKRTGEKVFLECVQDMDHENMFWYRQDPGLGLRLIYFSYDVKMKEKGDIPEGYSVSREKKERFSLILESASTNQTSMYLCASSPSRGANVLTFGAGSRLTVL.